The 4 T cell receptor beta chains in this list originate from one sample, sequenced in a study of blood T cells in healthy people across ages (dated by TCRdb to 2013 to 2016). The library was obtained by 5' RACE. TCRdb names Illumina HiSeq 2500 as the instrument used. The second PCR ran for roughly 6 to 11 cycles and used a J-beta primer mix along with a sample-barcoded 5' primer. TCRdb reprocessing: public reads trimmed at Q25 with fastp, clones called with MiXCR, in-frame beta chains kept. Rows matching on CDR3 protein sequence are summarized as one entry with the most common DNA and genes. Recorded for this sample are around 1.7 million distinct CDR3 sequences; roughly 27% of them occurred a single time. 7.7% of the sample is taken by the ten largest. Sequenced input: blood. Receptors were obtained from a woman in her twenties or thirties in good health.

This rearrangement joins TRBV12-3 or TRBV12-4 to TRBJ2-4; TRBD2 matches 8 bases. V was pared by 0 bases and J by 9 bases, with 4 bases of the junction left unmatched. The CDR3 spans 14 residues. CDR3 coding DNA: TGTGCCAGCAGTTTAGCGCGGGGGGTTAGCATTCAGTACTTC. Encoded protein: CASSLARGVSIQYF.

The chain employs TRBV2 and TRBJ2-3; D unclear. The CDR3 runs 16 residues. Trimming left V 1 base short and J 2 bases short, with 13 bases between. CDR1 SNHLY and CDR2 FYNNEI come from the germline V gene. CDR3 nucleotides: TGTGCCAGCAGTGAAGAGTGGGATTCTAACACAGATACGCAGTATTTT. This translates into CASSEEWDSNTDTQYF.

This clonotype showed up just a few times. The chain employs TRBV20-1 and TRBJ1-6, with D uncertain. V lost 3 bases, J lost 10 bases, and 13 bases lay in between. The germline V gene encodes CDR1 DFQATT and CDR2 SNEGSKA (reference sequence). The CDR3 is 13 residues long. This CDR3 reads CSARTPLNSPLHF. CDR3 coding DNA: TGCAGTGCTAGGACCCCGCTCAACTCACCCCTCCACTTT.

V and J are TRBV7-2 and TRBJ2-7; weak D call: TRBD2 (7 bases). V lost 3 bases to trimming and J lost 2 bases, with 20 bases between them. The CDR3 has 17 residues. Germline V gene lookup returns CDR1 SGHTA and CDR2 FQGNSA. CDR3 coding DNA: TGTGCCAGCAGCTTGGGGGCGGCTAGCGGACGGACCTACGAGCAGTACTTC. It encodes CASSLGAASGRTYEQYF.